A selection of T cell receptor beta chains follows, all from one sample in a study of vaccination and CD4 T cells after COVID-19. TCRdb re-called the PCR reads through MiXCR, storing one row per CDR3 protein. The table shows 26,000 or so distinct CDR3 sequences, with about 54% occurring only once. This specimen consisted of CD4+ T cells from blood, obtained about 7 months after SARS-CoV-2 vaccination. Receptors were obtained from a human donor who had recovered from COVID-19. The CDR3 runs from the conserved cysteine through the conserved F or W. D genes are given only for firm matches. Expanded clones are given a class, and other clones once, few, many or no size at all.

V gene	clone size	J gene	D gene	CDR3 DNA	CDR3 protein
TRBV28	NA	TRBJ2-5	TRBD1	TGTGCCAGCAGTCAACAGGGGGCCTACCAAGAGACCCAGTACTTC	CASSQQGAYQETQYF
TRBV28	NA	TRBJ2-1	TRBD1	TGTGCCAGCAGTTCCTATCGGGACAGGGGATTTAATGAGCAGTTCTTC	CASSSYRDRGFNEQFF
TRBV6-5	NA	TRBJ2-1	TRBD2	TGTGCCAGCAGTTACGGCCTAGCGGGACCCTATGAGCAGTTCTTC	CASSYGLAGPYEQFF
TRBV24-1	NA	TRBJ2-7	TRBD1	TGTGCCACCAGCCCCGGACAGGGCTTCCTCGAGCAGTACTTC	CATSPGQGFLEQYF
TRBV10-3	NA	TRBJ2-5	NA	TGTGCCATCAGTGACCTAGGGGGGGTGCGAGAGACCCAGTACTTC	CAISDLGGVRETQYF
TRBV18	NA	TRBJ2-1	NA	TGTGCCAGCTCACGGACGACAGGCGACAATGAGCAGTTCTTC	CASSRTTGDNEQFF
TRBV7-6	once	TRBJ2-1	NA	TGTGCCAGCAGCTTGTCGCAAACTAGCTCGGGCGATGAGCAGTTCTTC	CASSLSQTSSGDEQFF
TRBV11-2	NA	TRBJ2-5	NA	TGTGCCAGCAGCTGGGGGCCGGGGCGGCACCAAGAGACCCAGTACTTC	CASSWGPGRHQETQYF
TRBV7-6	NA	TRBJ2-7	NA	TGTGCCAGCAGCTTAGTGGGGGGCCACTCCTACGAGCAGTACTTC	CASSLVGGHSYEQYF
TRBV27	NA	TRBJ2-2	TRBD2	TGTGCCAGCAAGCCAGGCGGGGGTTCGAACACCGGGGAGCTGTTTTTT	CASKPGGGSNTGELFF
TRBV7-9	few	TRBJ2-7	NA	TGTGCCAGCAGCTTAACCACCTACGAGCAGTACTTC	CASSLTTYEQYF
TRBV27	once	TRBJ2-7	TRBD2	TGTGCCAGCAGTTTATATGGGGGGGAATCCTACGAGCAGTACTTC	CASSLYGGESYEQYF
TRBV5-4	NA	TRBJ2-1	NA	TGTGCCAGCAGCTCCCCGTACAATGAGCAGTTCTTC	CASSSPYNEQFF
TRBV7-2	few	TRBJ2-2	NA	TGTGCCAGCAGCTTAGCAGCCACCGGGGAGCTGTTTTTT	CASSLAATGELFF
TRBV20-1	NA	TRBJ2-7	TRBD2	TGCAGTGCTGAAGAGCTCCCTGGGACTGATTGGATCTTAGCGGGATCTTACGAGCAGTACTTC	CSAEELPGTDWILAGSYEQYF
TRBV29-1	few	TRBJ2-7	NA	TGCAGCGGGAGGGCCGGGTACGAGCAGTACTTC	CSGRAGYEQYF
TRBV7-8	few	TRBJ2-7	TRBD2	TGTGCCAGCAGTGATCTAGCGGGCCGCGCCTACGAGCAGTACTTC	CASSDLAGRAYEQYF
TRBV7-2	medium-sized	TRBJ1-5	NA	TGTGCCAGCAGCTTAGCGGGGGGGCATGGCAATCAGCCCCAGCATTTT	CASSLAGGHGNQPQHF
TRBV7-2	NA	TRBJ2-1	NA	TGTGCCAGCAGCTTAGGAGGGAGCGTAAATGAGCAGTTCTTC	CASSLGGSVNEQFF
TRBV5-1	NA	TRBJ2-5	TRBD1	TGCGCCAGCTCGGGACAGCGGGAGACCCAGTACTTC	CASSGQRETQYF
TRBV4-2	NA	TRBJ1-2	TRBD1	TGTGCCGGCAGCCAAGATTGGACAGGCGGCTATGGCTACACCTTC	CAGSQDWTGGYGYTF
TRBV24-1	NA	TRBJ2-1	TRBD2	TGTGCCACCAGTGACCCCCTAACTAGCGGGAGGGCGAGAGAGCAGTTCTTC	CATSDPLTSGRAREQFF
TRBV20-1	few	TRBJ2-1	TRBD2	TGCAGTGCTAGTAATCTGGCGGGAGGAGACTCCAATGAGCAGTTCTTC	CSASNLAGGDSNEQFF
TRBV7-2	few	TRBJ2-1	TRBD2	TGTGCCAGCAGCGAAGGGACTAGCGGCTACAATGAGCAGTTCTTC	CASSEGTSGYNEQFF
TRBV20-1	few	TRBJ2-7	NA	TGCAGTGCTAGTGGTGACAGGCGAGTGTACGAGCAGTACTTC	CSASGDRRVYEQYF
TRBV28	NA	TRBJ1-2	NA	TGTGCCAGCTTTAGCCGGATGAGTGAAGCTATCGGCTACACCTTC	CASFSRMSEAIGYTF